This paragraph covers one T cell receptor beta chain sequence. This entry belongs to a study of blood T cell repertoires in COVID-19. Study as a whole: Samples representing acute and convalescent COVID-19 were sourced from the United States, Italy and Spain. PBMCs, B-cell-depleted T cells, or T cells were the source of the cDNA or gDNA that made up the material.

Authors' analysis steps: Using reference gene primer amplification, nucleated cell counts were estimated. Produced via immunoSEQ multiplex PCR; TCRdb's table is partial and in-frame only. V and J calls and clone size are as listed in that table; D and trimming were resolved from the DNA. Of 45,000 to 65,000 clones listed, 90% are singletons. Sequencing input: peripheral blood. The receptor was isolated from a man in his forties or fifties with acute or convalescent COVID-19.

The CDR3: CASSSDYYHEQYF. The CDR3 nucleotides are TGTGCCAGCAGCTCGGACTACTACCACGAGCAGTACTTC. The chain links TRBV5-4 to TRBJ2-7; D is possibly TRBD2 (6 bases). The V gene lost 3 bases and the J gene lost 5 bases, with 12 bases spanning the gap. Looked up from germline, CDR1 is SGHNT and CDR2 is YYREEE (reference sequence). The CDR3 totals 13 residues.